The 7 T cell receptor beta chains below come from one sample, sequenced in a study of T cells in Graves' hyperthyroidism and ophthalmopathy. Amplified regions were TCR beta CDR3 sequences from RNA transcripts. The HTBI primer set was used in a first-round RT-PCR of the TCR CDR3. TCRdb re-called the multiplex PCR reads through MiXCR, storing one row per CDR3 protein. The top ten clones hold 9.5% to 12% of a sample with under 400,000 distinct CDR3 sequences, around 13% of them seen once. The sample was blood. Receptor source: a woman aged 60-75 years with Graves' hyperthyroidism.

This clonotype appeared a few times. A junction boundary mismatches the germline segment, possibly from a read error. The chain is built from TRBV5-1 and TRBJ2-1, with 9 bases fitting TRBD1. The CDR3 has 16 residues. Germline CDR1 SGHRS, CDR2 YFSETQ. DNA of the CDR3: TGTGCCAGCAGCTTGGGACAGGGATTCTCCTACAATGAGCGGTTCTTC. It specifies CASSLGQGFSYNERFF.

This clonotype was seen many times. The chain has TRBV20-1 and TRBJ2-3; 8 bases line up with TRBD2. CDR1 and CDR2 from the germline V gene are DFQATT and SNEGSKA (reference sequence). CDR3 size: 17 residues. The J segment lost 0 bases and the V segment lost 0 bases, leaving 8 bases of the junction unmatched. The CDR3, as DNA: TGCAGTGCTAGAGATCCCTGGACTAGCAGTAGCACAGATACGCAGTATTTT. It translates to CSARDPWTSSSTDTQYF.

This chain connects TRBV5-6 to TRBJ1-3; a possible D gene is TRBD1 (5 bases). The CDR3 runs to 14 residues. Germline V gives CDR1 SGHDT, CDR2 YYEEEE. Trimming left V 3 bases short and J 7 bases short, with 14 bases between. CDR3 amino acids: CASSSGQRGNTIYF. CDR3 sequence (DNA): TGTGCCAGCAGCTCGGGCCAGAGGGGCAACACCATATATTTT.

This clonotype was counted many times. V and J are TRBV28 and TRBJ1-1; 8 bases are shared with TRBD1. Trimming took 4 bases from V and 10 from J; bases not matched to a gene: 8. The CDR3 contains 13 residues. In germline, CDR1 is MDHEN, CDR2 SYDVKM. DNA of the CDR3: TGTGCCAGCAGTTACTTACAGGGGGAAGGAGCTTTCTTT. As protein: CASSYLQGEGAFF.

This clonotype has ten or more counts. The rearrangement links TRBV10-3 to TRBJ1-2, with TRBD1 matching 7 bases. The junction had 7 bases not matched to a gene; V was cut back by 3 bases and J by 6 bases. CDR1 is ENHRY, CDR2 SYGVKD, per germline. The CDR3 is made up of 14 amino acids. The CDR3 here is CAISDYDREDGYTF. CDR3 coding DNA: TGTGCCATCAGTGACTATGACAGGGAGGATGGCTACACCTTC.

This clonotype was seen at least ten times. V and J are TRBV18 and TRBJ2-1, with 7 nucleotides matching TRBD2. CDR1 and CDR2 (germline): KGHSH, LQKENI. J was trimmed by 8 bases and V by 1 base; bases with no gene match: 8. This CDR3 contains 15 residues. The CDR3, as DNA: TGTGCCAGCTCACCACGGGACTACTCATCCCATGAGCAGTTCTTC. It yields the protein CASSPRDYSSHEQFF.

This clonotype occurred many times. This chain links TRBV27 with TRBJ1-1; perhaps TRBD1 as D (6 bases). Germline values: CDR1 MNHEY, CDR2 SMNVEV (reference sequence). This CDR3 spans 16 amino acids. V gave up 2 bases and J gave up 3 bases, with 16 bases separating them. The CDR3 loop reads CASSLGGALSDTEAFF. CDR3 sequence (DNA): TGTGCCAGCAGTTTAGGGGGGGCTCTGAGTGACACTGAAGCTTTCTTT.